The 20 T cell receptor beta chains presented below share a single source sample, sequenced in a study of T cell responses to AZD1222 COVID-19 vaccine. Clones were read by immunoSEQ multiplex PCR, and TCRdb kept only the in-frame ones, dropping some. The sample includes more than 85,000 clones, roughly 89% of them seen just once. The sample consisted of peripheral blood, taken on day 0 of AZD1222 vaccination. Receptors originate from an adult in good health.

The chain couples TRBV5-1 to TRBJ2-3; 11 bases agree with TRBD2. CDR1 is SGHRS and CDR2 is YFSETQ in the germline V gene. There are 16 residues in the CDR3. J was trimmed by 2 bases and V by 4 bases; bases with no gene match: 6. The CDR3 DNA reads as TGCGCCAGCAGCGAGGGACTAGCGGAGACCACAGATACGCAGTATTTT. Translating it yields CASSEGLAETTDTQYF.

CDR3 coding DNA: TGTGCCAGCAGCCCGGGCCGGCGCACTGAAGCTTTCTTT. Translated: CASSPGRRTEAFF. The rearrangement uses TRBV11-2 and TRBJ1-1; D not certain. This CDR3 has 13 amino acids. Germline V lookup: CDR1 SGHAT, CDR2 FQNNGV. V dropped 5 bases and J dropped 4 bases, with 11 bases sitting between them.

The chain uses TRBV5-1 and TRBJ2-1; D is uncertain. The germline V and J ends were trimmed by 0 bases and 6 bases, with 7 bases remaining between them. The CDR3 extends over 13 amino acids. The V gene's germline CDR1 is SGHRS and CDR2 YFSETQ. DNA for the CDR3: TGCGCCAGCAGCTTGGTACAGACCAATGAGCAGTTCTTC. Encoded protein: CASSLVQTNEQFF.

This clone has just one count. V is TRBV28 and J is TRBJ2-1; 9 nucleotides match TRBD1. V was clipped by 10 bases and J by 10 bases; unmatched bases: 20. Germline CDR1 reads MDHEN; CDR2 reads SYDVKM. The CDR3 runs to 16 residues. The CDR3: CATTLQPGQGFLEQFF. The CDR3 DNA is TGTGCCACCACCCTCCAACCGGGACAGGGCTTCTTAGAGCAGTTCTTC.

J is TRBJ2-1 and V is TRBV5-1; 14 bases are a match to TRBD2. After removal of 3 bases from V and 7 bases from J, the junction contained 6 bases not matched to a gene. From germline, CDR1 is SGHRS and CDR2 YFSETQ. CDR3 length: 16 residues. Here the CDR3 DNA reads TGCGCCAGCAGCTCGGGGACTAGCGGGAGTTGGAATGAGCAGTTCTTC. Translated: CASSSGTSGSWNEQFF.

The chain combines TRBV5-6 with TRBJ2-2; TRBD2 might be the D (5 bases). Germline values: CDR1 SGHDT, CDR2 YYEEEE. V was pared by 2 bases and J by 0 bases, with 11 bases between. This CDR3 is built from 16 residues. DNA for the CDR3: TGTGCCAGCAGCTTAGGAGCGGCCTCGAACACCGGGGAGCTGTTTTTT. Translation: CASSLGAASNTGELFF. The full variable domain, with the rest looked up from reference TRBV5-6 and TRBJ2-2, is DAGVTQSPTHLIKTRGQQVTLRCSPKSGHDTVSWYQQALGQGPQFIFQYYEEEERQRGNFPDRFSGHQFPNYSSELNVNALLLGDSALYLCASSLGAASNTGELFFGEGSRLTVL.

The chain carries TRBV11-2 and TRBJ1-1, with 8 positions matching TRBD1. Trimming removed 4 bases from V and 5 bases from J; junction bases left unmatched: 6. CDR3 length: 14 amino acids. The germline V gene encodes CDR1 SGHAT and CDR2 FQNNGV. This chain's CDR3 is CASSYGQGGTEAFF. In DNA form, the CDR3 reads TGTGCCAGCAGCTACGGACAGGGTGGGACTGAAGCTTTCTTT.

The CDR3 DNA reads as TGCGCCAGCAGTGCTCAGGGGTGGGAGCAGTACTTC. This gives the protein CASSAQGWEQYF. The rearrangement joins TRBV10-2 to TRBJ2-7; D perhaps matches TRBD1 (6 bases). CDR1 WSHSY and CDR2 SAAADI come from the germline V gene. This CDR3 is built from 12 residues. The V end was cut by 4 bases, the J end by 7 bases, with 11 bases between.

V usage is TRBV23-1 and J usage is TRBJ1-4; D gene unclear. TRBV23-1 is an ORF; its function is uncertain. Trimming shortened V by 9 bases and J by 6 bases, and 17 bases separated the two germline ends. The CDR3 is made up of 14 amino acids. The DNA of the CDR3 is TGCGCCAGACACCGGGGAGTATACGATGAAAAACTGTTTTTT. Encoded protein: CARHRGVYDEKLFF.

The chain employs TRBV9 and TRBJ1-3; 8 positions agree with TRBD1. J was trimmed by 1 base and V by 3 bases; bases with no gene match: 3. Germline values: CDR1 SGDLS, CDR2 YYNGEE. This CDR3 comprises 15 residues. The CDR3 coding sequence is TGTGCCAGCAGCGGACAGGGGTCGTCTGGAAACACCATATATTTT. This codes for CASSGQGSSGNTIYF.

This clone has more than one count but fewer than ten. V and J are TRBV19 and TRBJ2-6, with D tentatively TRBD2 (6 bases). The CDR3 covers 18 residues. From germline, CDR1 is LNHDA and CDR2 SQIVND (reference sequence). The ends were cut back, 4 bases at V and 1 base at J, with 17 bases in the middle. Here the CDR3 DNA reads TGTGCCAGTAGTAAACGGGGGATCATCTCTTCTGGGGCCAACGTCCTGACTTTC. Amino acid sequence: CASSKRGIISSGANVLTF.

V is TRBV27 and J is TRBJ2-7, with a possible D match to TRBD1 (6 bases). CDR1 and CDR2 from the germline V gene are MNHEY and SMNVEV (reference sequence). The CDR3 totals 13 residues. V was clipped by 3 bases and J by 4 bases, with 10 bases between them. The CDR3, as DNA: TGTGCCAGCAGTTTGTGGGGGACATACGAGCAGTACTTC. Translated, it gives CASSLWGTYEQYF.

The rearrangement uses TRBV11-3 and TRBJ2-2; weak D call: TRBD2 (7 bases). Germline assignment: CDR1 SGHNT and CDR2 YENEEA. Trimming shortened V by 4 bases and J by 5 bases, and 11 bases separated the two germline ends. This CDR3 region has 14 residues. The CDR3 protein is CASSSRGGTGELFF. Here the CDR3 DNA reads TGTGCCAGCAGCTCCAGGGGAGGGACCGGGGAGCTGTTTTTT.

V gene TRBV2 combines with J gene TRBJ1-4; 9 nucleotides line up with TRBD1. J was trimmed by 8 bases and V by 5 bases; bases with no gene match: 6. Germline values: CDR1 SNHLY, CDR2 FYNNEI. The CDR3 loop spans 14 amino acids. The CDR3 bases are TGTGCCAGCAGTACGGACAGGGGCCGGGAAAAACTGTTTTTT. Translated, it gives CASSTDRGREKLFF.

The chain joins TRBV4-1 to TRBJ1-4; D gene unclear. Germline CDR1 is MGHRA and CDR2 is YSYEKL. This CDR3 spans 15 amino acids. V was shortened by 4 bases and J by 0 bases, with 9 bases between the two germline ends. The chain's CDR3 is CASSRNPATNEKLFF. The CDR3 nucleotides read TGCGCCAGCAGCCGAAACCCGGCAACTAATGAAAAACTGTTTTTT.

This clone has a handful of counts. This chain joins TRBV2 and TRBJ2-2; D perhaps matches TRBD2 (6 bases). The CDR3 is 15 amino acids. In germline, CDR1 is SNHLY, CDR2 FYNNEI. The germline V and J ends were trimmed by 10 bases and 7 bases, with 22 bases remaining between them. In DNA, the CDR3 is TGTGCCACCTCAATGGCACTAGCCGTCGGCGGGGAGCTGTTTTTT. This translates into CATSMALAVGGELFF.

The V and J genes are TRBV7-9 and TRBJ1-2; 10 positions match TRBD1. CDR1 and CDR2 from the germline V gene are SEHNR and FQNEAQ (reference sequence). V dropped 5 bases and J dropped 6; count of bases not matched to a gene: 9. The CDR3 loop spans 15 amino acids. In nucleotides, the CDR3 is TGTGCCAGCAGCCCCCGAGGGACAGGGGAAGATGGCTACACCTTC. Protein: CASSPRGTGEDGYTF.

This chain connects TRBV5-1 to TRBJ1-1; 7 bases line up with TRBD1. CDR3 length: 14 amino acids. V shed 5 bases, J shed 3 bases, and the junction held 7 bases outside the gene matches. Germline V CDR1 and CDR2: SGHRS, YFSETQ. CDR3 sequence (DNA): TGCGCCAGCAGGCAAACAGGGGACCACACTGAAGCTTTCTTT. Translation gives CASRQTGDHTEAFF.

The V gene is TRBV10-3, the J gene TRBJ1-5; unclear D gene. V lost 3 bases to trimming and J lost 4 bases, with 4 bases between them. This CDR3 has 12 residues. The germline V gene has CDR1 ENHRY and CDR2 SYGVKD. The CDR3 spells CAISDGNQPQHF. The CDR3 nucleotides are TGTGCCATCAGTGACGGTAATCAGCCCCAGCATTTT.

This chain uses TRBV7-3 with TRBJ2-2; maybe TRBD2 (5 bases). CDR1 SGHTA and CDR2 FQGTGA come from the germline V gene. CDR3 length equals 17 residues. Trimming pared 4 bases from V and 1 base from J, leaving 16 bases between. The CDR3 coding sequence is TGTGCCAGCAGCTCGTCAGGAGCGGACCTGAACACCGGGGAGCTGTTTTTT. It codes for CASSSSGADLNTGELFF.